The 25 T cell receptor beta chains listed next were all sequenced from one sample in a study of OX40 agonist ivuxolimab in advanced cancers. TCRdb's table, derived via immunoSEQ multiplex PCR, lists solely in-frame clones and lacks some. The sample holds tens of thousands of clones, around 78% seen once. Sequencing was performed on CD4+ or CD8+ T cells sorted from blood, taken in a trial of the OX40 agonist ivuxolimab. Receptor source: an adult with an advanced solid tumor such as melanoma, head and neck, liver or kidney cancer.

This rearrangement joins TRBV7-2 to TRBJ2-3, with D perhaps being TRBD1 or TRBD2 (6 bases each). V was trimmed by 5 bases and J by 0 bases, leaving 18 bases between them. The CDR3 contains 17 residues. The V gene's germline CDR1 is SGHTA and CDR2 FQGNSA. This CDR3 reads CASSRLPRGPSTDTQYF. The DNA for the CDR3 is TGTGCCAGCAGCCGTCTTCCACGGGGGCCCAGCACAGATACGCAGTATTTT.

The V call is TRBV4-2, the J call TRBJ1-1, with D perhaps TRBD1 (6 bases). Germline V CDR1 and CDR2: LGHNA, YNFKEQ. The V gene lost 3 bases and the J gene lost 1 base, with 9 bases spanning the gap. The CDR3 runs 14 residues. The CDR3 nucleotides read TGTGCCAGCAGCCACGGGACAACGAACACTGAAGCTTTCTTT. Encoded protein: CASSHGTTNTEAFF.

This rearrangement joins TRBV7-9 to TRBJ1-1; D is uncertain. The CDR3 has 12 residues. In germline, CDR1 is SEHNR, CDR2 FQNEAQ (reference sequence). V lost 5 bases, J lost 6 bases, and 10 bases lay in between. CDR3 loop: CASSPLVAEAFF. The CDR3 coding sequence is TGTGCCAGCAGCCCACTAGTAGCTGAAGCTTTCTTT.

This rearrangement joins TRBV7-6 to TRBJ2-7; the D gene is possibly TRBD1 (8 bases). CDR1 and CDR2 from the germline V gene are SGHVS and FNYEAQ. V lost 5 bases to trimming and J lost 3 bases, with 23 bases between them. CDR3 length: 17 amino acids. The CDR3 DNA sequence: TGTGCCAGCAGCCCTGATACAGGGGGGGGTTCTCGCTACGAGCAGTACTTC. Its translation is CASSPDTGGGSRYEQYF.

Points on this clone: One junction end disagrees with the germline gene, perhaps due to a read error. The V and J genes are TRBV11-2 and TRBJ2-3; 7 bases align to TRBD2. Germline CDR1 is SGHAT and CDR2 is FQNNGV. The CDR3 sequence is 16 residues long. DNA for the CDR3: TGTGCCACCAGCGGTGGGGGACTACCACTCACAGATACGCAGTATTTT. Translating it yields CATSGGGLPLTDTQYF.

The sample holds one count of this clone. This sequence joins TRBV30 and TRBJ2-2, with D possibly matching TRBD1 (7 bases). Germline V gene sequence: CDR1 GTSNPN, CDR2 SVGIG (reference sequence). The CDR3 length is 17 residues. Trimming took off 2 bases at V and 2 bases at J, with 18 bases between the two ends. In DNA form, the CDR3 reads TGTGCCTGGAGTCCGGGACAGCGCGGGACCAACACCGGGGAGCTGTTTTTT. This sequence encodes CAWSPGQRGTNTGELFF. Drawing the rest from reference TRBV30 and TRBJ2-2, the complete variable domain is SQTIHQWPATLVQPVGSPLSLECTVEGTSNPNLYWYRQAAGRGLQLLFYSVGIGQISSEVPQNLSASRPQDRQFILSSKKLLLSDSGFYLCAWSPGQRGTNTGELFFGEGSRLTVL.

The chain uses TRBV12-2 and TRBJ1-5. TRBV12-2 is classified as a pseudogene. The CDR3 covers 15 residues. This CDR3 is CASRLGGRQNQPQHF. Here the CDR3 DNA reads TGTGCAAGTCGCTTAGGGGGACGGCAAAATCAGCCCCAGCATTTT.

The V and J genes are TRBV18 and TRBJ1-4; perhaps TRBD1 as D (5 bases). The ends were cut back, 3 bases at V and 6 bases at J, with 8 bases in the middle. The length of the CDR3 is 13 residues. Germline CDR1 KGHSH, CDR2 LQKENI. CDR3 amino acids: CASSPQGYEKLFF. In DNA, the CDR3 is TGTGCCAGCTCACCCCAGGGTTATGAAAAACTGTTTTTT.

The chain carries TRBV19 and TRBJ2-5, with D tentatively TRBD1 (5 bases). Germline V gene lookup returns CDR1 LNHDA and CDR2 SQIVND (reference sequence). V was cut by 3 bases and J by 4 bases, with 12 bases left in between. This CDR3 contains 14 residues. The CDR3 bases are TGTGCCAGTAGTATGGGGCAGGATGTAGAGACCCAGTACTTC. Its protein product is CASSMGQDVETQYF.

This clone came up a few times. The V call is TRBV7-2, the J call TRBJ1-6; no definite D call. The V end was cut by 5 bases, the J end by 7 bases, with 6 bases between. Germline-derived CDR1 and CDR2 are SGHTA and FQGNSA. The CDR3 is 12 amino acids. The CDR3 nucleotides are TGTGCCAGCAGCCAGACCAATTCACCCCTCCACTTT. Its translation is CASSQTNSPLHF.

The rearrangement uses TRBV7-2 and TRBJ1-5; D remains unclear. With 1 base removed from V and 2 bases from J, the gap between germline ends came to 12 bases. The CDR3 is 16 amino acids. In germline, CDR1 is SGHTA, CDR2 FQGNSA. The CDR3 sequence: CASSLGWGSGNQPQHF. CDR3 DNA sequence: TGTGCCAGCAGCTTAGGCTGGGGTAGTGGCAATCAGCCCCAGCATTTT.

V gene TRBV4-1 combines with J gene TRBJ2-1; D ambiguous. This CDR3 spans 15 amino acids. The germline V gene encodes CDR1 MGHRA and CDR2 YSYEKL. V lost 0 bases to trimming and J lost 0 bases, with 6 bases between them. The CDR3 spells CASSQDISSYNEQFF. The CDR3 DNA is TGCGCCAGCAGCCAAGATATAAGCTCCTACAATGAGCAGTTCTTC.

The genes are TRBV5-1 and TRBJ1-1; TRBD1 agrees at 7 bases. V shed 4 bases, J shed 0 bases, and the junction held 3 bases outside the gene matches. Germline CDR1 and CDR2: SGHRS and YFSETQ. The CDR3 length is 14 residues. The CDR3 DNA reads as TGCGCCAGCAGCACGGACAGGATGAACACTGAAGCTTTCTTT. This translates into CASSTDRMNTEAFF.

This chain joins TRBV6-1 and TRBJ2-1; 7 bases are a match to TRBD2. V lost 3 bases to trimming and J lost 10 bases; unmatched junction nucleotides: 9. The CDR3 consists of 14 residues. Germline V gives CDR1 MNHNS, CDR2 SASEGT. The CDR3 loop is CASSDLWGGGEQFF. Here the CDR3 DNA reads TGTGCCAGCAGTGACCTATGGGGGGGAGGGGAGCAGTTCTTC.

There are many counts of this clone. V gene TRBV30 combines with J gene TRBJ2-2, with 9 bases matching TRBD1. Germline CDR1 and CDR2: GTSNPN and SVGIG (reference sequence). The V segment lost 3 bases and the J segment 4 bases; nucleotides outside the gene matches: 3. This CDR3 region has 14 residues. This CDR3 is CAWRDRGFTGELFF. The CDR3, as DNA: TGTGCCTGGAGGGACAGGGGATTCACCGGGGAGCTGTTTTTT.

The rearrangement uses TRBV18 and TRBJ1-1; D gene unclear. The CDR3 spans 13 residues. V lost 2 bases, J lost 5 bases, and 9 bases lay in between. Germline CDR1 and CDR2: KGHSH and LQKENI. CDR3 sequence: CASSPGVQTEAFF. The CDR3 nucleotides are TGTGCCAGCTCACCAGGCGTACAGACTGAAGCTTTCTTT.

The V and J genes are TRBV7-2 and TRBJ1-3; D is perhaps TRBD1 (5 bases). CDR1 SGHTA and CDR2 FQGNSA come from the germline V gene. The germline V and J ends were trimmed by 1 base and 0 bases, with 19 bases remaining between them. The CDR3 sequence is 19 residues long. In DNA, the CDR3 is TGTGCCAGCAGCTTAGGGACAAGGACTAACTCATACTCTGGAAACACCATATATTTT. It specifies CASSLGTRTNSYSGNTIYF.

This chain's CDR3 is CASSLAGVLNTEAFF. The CDR3 DNA follows: TGTGCCAGCAGCTTGGCGGGCGTCCTGAACACTGAAGCTTTCTTT. The rearrangement joins TRBV5-4 to TRBJ1-1; D unclear. Germline V gene sequence: CDR1 SGHNT, CDR2 YYREEE (reference sequence). There are 15 residues in the CDR3. With 0 bases removed from V and 0 bases from J, the gap between germline ends came to 9 bases.

The V gene is TRBV28, the J gene TRBJ2-2; 12 positions agree with TRBD2. Per the germline V gene, CDR1 is MDHEN and CDR2 is SYDVKM. Trimming took 4 bases from V and 1 from J; bases not matched to a gene: 10. There are 19 residues in the CDR3. CDR3 region: CASSWPGTSGPRNTGELFF. Here the CDR3 DNA reads TGTGCCAGCAGTTGGCCCGGGACTAGCGGGCCTCGGAACACCGGGGAGCTGTTTTTT. The full variable domain, its missing parts supplied by reference TRBV28 and TRBJ2-2, is DVKVTQSSRYLVKRTGEKVFLECVQDMDHENMFWYRQDPGLGLRLIYFSYDVKMKEKGDIPEGYSVSREKKERFSLILESASTNQTSMYLCASSWPGTSGPRNTGELFFGEGSRLTVL.

V and J are TRBV11-1 and TRBJ2-7; 13 nucleotides line up with TRBD2. CDR1 SGHAT and CDR2 FQDESV come from the germline V gene (reference sequence). There are 16 residues in the CDR3. Germline trimming cut 2 bases from V and 6 bases from J; bases unmatched to any gene: 7. The CDR3 bases are TGTGCCAGCAGCTTAACTAGCGGGGGGGCTATCAGCGAGCAGTACTTC. Amino acid sequence: CASSLTSGGAISEQYF.

V and J are TRBV25-1 and TRBJ2-6; D may match TRBD1 or TRBD2 (5 bases each). The ends were cut back, 6 bases at V and 0 bases at J, with 15 bases in the middle. The CDR3 spans 17 residues. CDR1 MGHDK and CDR2 SYGVNS come from the germline V gene. CDR3 in amino acids: CASSPGTASSGANVLTF. CDR3 sequence (DNA): TGTGCCAGCAGCCCCGGGACCGCGAGCTCTGGGGCCAACGTCCTGACTTTC.

The gene calls are TRBV6-1 and TRBJ1-3; the D is unclear. The CDR3 length is 15 residues. V was clipped by 2 bases and J by 0 bases, with 8 bases between them. Per the germline V gene, CDR1 is MNHNS and CDR2 is SASEGT. The CDR3 sequence is CASSERQLSGNTIYF. For the CDR3, the DNA is TGTGCCAGCAGTGAAAGGCAGCTCTCTGGAAACACCATATATTTT.

This chain uses TRBV5-6 with TRBJ2-2; no clear D gene. The length of the CDR3 is 14 residues. Germline V lookup: CDR1 SGHDT, CDR2 YYEEEE. V was pared by 4 bases and J by 1 base, with 8 bases between. CDR3 sequence (DNA): TGTGCCAGCAGCCCCCTAGGGAACACCGGGGAGCTGTTTTTT. This translates into CASSPLGNTGELFF.

V and J are TRBV25-1 and TRBJ1-4, with a possible D match to TRBD1 (5 bases). The CDR3 loop spans 16 amino acids. With 3 bases removed from V and 11 bases from J, the gap between germline ends came to 22 bases. Germline V CDR1 and CDR2: MGHDK, SYGVNS. CDR3 protein: CASSDPAGTGRGKLFF. In DNA, the CDR3 is TGTGCCAGCAGTGATCCGGCAGGGACCGGAAGAGGGAAACTGTTTTTT. The variable domain in full, completed from reference TRBV25-1 and TRBJ1-4, reads EADIYQTPRYLVIGTGKKITLECSQTMGHDKMYWYQQDPGMELHLIHYSYGVNSTEKGDLSSESTVSRIRTEHFPLTLESARPSHTSQYLCASSDPAGTGRGKLFFGSGTQLSVL.

V is TRBV6-5 and J is TRBJ2-7; D is perhaps TRBD1 (7 bases). Per germline, CDR1 MNHEY and CDR2 SVGAGI. The CDR3 spans 15 residues. Trimming left V 2 bases short and J 3 bases short, with 14 bases between. CDR3 amino acids: CASSYPPGGNYEQYF. The CDR3 nucleotides are TGTGCCAGCAGTTACCCGCCAGGGGGGAACTACGAGCAGTACTTC.